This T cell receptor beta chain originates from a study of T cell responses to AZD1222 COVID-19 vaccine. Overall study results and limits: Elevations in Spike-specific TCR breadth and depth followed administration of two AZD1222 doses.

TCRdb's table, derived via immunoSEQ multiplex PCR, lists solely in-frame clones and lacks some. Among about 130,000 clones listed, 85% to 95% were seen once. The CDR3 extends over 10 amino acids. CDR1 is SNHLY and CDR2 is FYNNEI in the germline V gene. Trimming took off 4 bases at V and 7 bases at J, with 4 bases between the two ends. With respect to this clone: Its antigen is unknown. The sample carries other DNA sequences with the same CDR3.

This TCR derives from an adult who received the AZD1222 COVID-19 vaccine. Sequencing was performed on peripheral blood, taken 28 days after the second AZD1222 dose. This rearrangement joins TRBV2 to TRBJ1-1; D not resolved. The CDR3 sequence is CASSVGEAFF. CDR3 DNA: TGTGCCAGCAGTGTAGGTGAAGCTTTCTTT.